This T cell receptor (beta chain) was retrieved from a study of T cell repertoires in cytomegalovirus infection. This CDR3 has 15 residues. Trimming shortened V by 2 bases and J by 1 base, and 8 bases separated the two germline ends. Looked up from germline, CDR1 is SNHLY and CDR2 is FYNNEI. This clonotype came up many times. TCRdb redid the calling of the reads with MiXCR, one entry per CDR3 protein. The sample records roughly 190,000 distinct CDR3 sequences, 7.5% to 10% being singletons. The rearrangement joins TRBV2 to TRBJ2-2; no reliable D call. Sequencing was done on a sample of PBMCs. The TCR comes from a human donor in good health (CMV status not recorded). Some clones in this sample may be carry-over from other donors' samples. The CDR3 bases are TGTGCCAGCAGTGAACAGAACATGAACACCGGGGAGCTGTTTTTT. This encodes CASSEQNMNTGELFF.